The following is a T cell receptor (beta chain) sequence with its context. Its target is unknown. The identical CDR3 is also encoded by other nucleotide sequences in the sample. These data come from a study of T cell responses to AZD1222 COVID-19 vaccine. Study-level findings and limits: Donors were chiefly white British, with a greater number of females, and clonal diversity was perhaps underestimated.

The repertoire was sequenced with immunoSEQ multiplex PCR; TCRdb's copy has only in-frame clones and lacks some. The sample has some 140,000 clones, over 85% seen once. Per the germline V gene, CDR1 is KGHSH and CDR2 is LQKENI. CDR3 size: 15 residues. V was pared by 1 base and J by 3 bases, with 11 bases between. The sequence was collected from an adult in good health. The material was peripheral blood, obtained on day 0 of AZD1222 vaccination. V and J are TRBV18 and TRBJ2-3; tentatively, D is TRBD1 (5 bases). DNA of the CDR3: TGTGCCAGCTCACCACTGCAGGGTAGGACAGATACGCAGTATTTT. Protein: CASSPLQGRTDTQYF.